The rows below give T cell receptor beta chains drawn from one sample of a study of control samples from healthy donors and cancer patients. Sequencing used immunoSEQ multiplex PCR; TCRdb keeps in-frame clones, though not all of them. The repertoire holds tens of thousands of clones, roughly 90% seen once, with about 1.6% in the top ten. Sequencing input: PBMCs. The receptor source for this set is a man aged 35 to 55 with colorectal cancer. CDR3s include the opening cysteine and the closing phenylalanine or tryptophan. D genes are given only for firm matches. Part of the rows lack a size; the others show once, few, many or a class for expanded clones.

D	V	size	J	DNA	CDR3
-	TRBV7-2	-	TRBJ1-2	TGTGCCAGCAGCTTAACGGGCTTCGCGACAGTTCCAGTCAAGGGCTACACCTTC	CASSLTGFATVPVKGYTF
TRBD2	TRBV2	-	TRBJ2-1	TGTGCCAGCAGGGGGTGGGGCGGGAGCTCCTACAATGAGCAGTTCTTC	CASRGWGGSSYNEQFF
TRBD1	TRBV3-1/TRBV3-2	-	TRBJ2-3	TGTGCCAGCAGCCAAGCCATTCCGGGACAGATTCGCACAGATACGCAGTATTTT	CASSQAIPGQIRTDTQYF
-	TRBV27	-	TRBJ1-4	TGTGCCAGCAGTTTATGGGGGCCTTATAGTGAACTGTTTTTT	CASSLWGPYSELFF
TRBD1	TRBV2	-	TRBJ2-7	TGTGCCAGCAGGTTTGACAGGGGGCTATACGAGCAGTACTTC	CASRFDRGLYEQYF
TRBD1	TRBV5-4	-	TRBJ1-1	TGTGCCAGCAAGGGGGCGAAGACTGAAGCTTTCTTT	CASKGAKTEAFF
TRBD1	TRBV7-9	once	TRBJ1-4	TGTGCCAGCAGGCAAGGGACAGTTGGGGAAAAACTGTTTTTT	CASRQGTVGEKLFF
-	TRBV24-1	-	TRBJ2-7	TGTGCCACCAGTGACCCAGGGAATGAGCAGTACTTC	CATSDPGNEQYF
-	TRBV6-5	-	TRBJ2-7	TGTGCCAGCAGTACCAGTGTATCCTACGAGCAGTACTTC	CASSTSVSYEQYF
TRBD1	TRBV4-1	-	TRBJ2-6	TGCGCCAGCAGCCGCTCACTGGGGGACAGGGGGCTAACTGGGGCCAACGTCCTGACTTTC	CASSRSLGDRGLTGANVLTF
TRBD2	TRBV10-1	-	TRBJ2-1	TGCGCCAGCAGTGAGACTAGCGGGAGGAGAAGCGGCAATGAGCAGTTCTTC	CASSETSGRRSGNEQFF
TRBD2	TRBV10-2	few	TRBJ2-7	TGCGCCAGCAGTGAAGGTAGCGGGAACTACGAGCAGTACTTC	CASSEGSGNYEQYF
TRBD2	TRBV7-3	-	TRBJ2-1	TGTGCCAGCAGCCCTACTAGCGGGAGGGCCGGTGAGCAGTTCTTC	CASSPTSGRAGEQFF
TRBD1	TRBV28	-	TRBJ2-2	TGTGCCAGCAGTGGACAGGGGGCCCCCGGGGAGCTGTTTTTT	CASSGQGAPGELFF
-	TRBV18	-	TRBJ1-2	TGTGCCAGCTCATCTACGACACACTTCTTATGGGGCTACACCTTC	CASSSTTHFLWGYTF
TRBD1	TRBV7-3	-	TRBJ2-7	TGTGCCAGCAGCTTAACGGGTAGGGACAGCGAGCAGTACTTC	CASSLTGRDSEQYF
-	TRBV5-1	-	TRBJ2-3	TGCGCCAGCAGCTCCCTAGCAGGAGGCCGGACAGATACGCAGTATTTT	CASSSLAGGRTDTQYF
-	TRBV7-9	-	TRBJ1-1	TGTGCCAGCAGCTTCTTAACGGGGAACACTGAAGCTTTCTTT	CASSFLTGNTEAFF
TRBD1	TRBV3-1/TRBV3-2	-	TRBJ1-6	TGTGCCAGCAGCCACCCGGACAGGGCCGCTGATTCACCCCTCCACTTT	CASSHPDRAADSPLHF
TRBD2	TRBV2	-	TRBJ2-5	TGTGCCAGCTTTACCGGGGGGATAGCCAAGTACCAAGAGACCCAGTACTTC	CASFTGGIAKYQETQYF
TRBD2	TRBV9	-	TRBJ2-6	TGTGCCAGCAGCGGGGGACTAGCGGGAGGGCCGAAAGCCCCTGGGGCCAACGTCCTGACTTTC	CASSGGLAGGPKAPGANVLTF
TRBD2	TRBV2	-	TRBJ2-7	TGTGCCAGCCTTGTCCCGGGACTAGCGGGAGGGACCGAGCAGTACTTC	CASLVPGLAGGTEQYF
-	TRBV12-3/TRBV12-4	-	TRBJ2-2	TGTGCCAGCAGTTTAGGGTTCGGGGAGCTGTTTTTT	CASSLGFGELFF
-	TRBV5-1	-	TRBJ2-2	TGCGCCAGCAGCTTGGGCTACCTAGGTCCCGGGGAGCTGTTTTTT	CASSLGYLGPGELFF
-	TRBV13	-	TRBJ2-1	TGTGCCAGCAGCCGATCCATAAATGAGCAGTTCTTC	CASSRSINEQFF
-	TRBV11-2	-	TRBJ2-7	TGTGCCAGCAGCTTACTATACGAGCAGTACTTC	CASSLLYEQYF
TRBD1	TRBV2	-	TRBJ1-5	TGTGCCAGCGACACGGGACAGACTCTATATAGCAATCAGCCCCAGCATTTT	CASDTGQTLYSNQPQHF
-	TRBV24-1	-	TRBJ2-2	TGTGCCACCAGTGATACTCCGGGACTTCCCGCGAACACCGGGGAGCTGTTTTTT	CATSDTPGLPANTGELFF
TRBD2	TRBV28	-	TRBJ2-1	TGTGCCAGTTCCGCCAGCGGGAAAATCGTTGAGCAGTTCTTC	CASSASGKIVEQFF
-	TRBV12-5	-	TRBJ1-5	TGTGCTAGTGGTTCGAACCCCCCTAGCAATCAGCCCCAGCATTTT	CASGSNPPSNQPQHF
-	TRBV10-1	-	TRBJ2-2	TGCGCCAGCAGTGAGTCTGGCCCCACCGGGGAGCTGTTTTTT	CASSESGPTGELFF
-	TRBV9	-	TRBJ1-5	TGTGCCAGCAGCGTAGGTATAGGCAATCAGCCCCAGCATTTT	CASSVGIGNQPQHF
TRBD2	TRBV6-2/TRBV6-3	-	TRBJ2-7	TGTGCCAGCAGTTACAGCGGGGGGCGCGCCGCCGAGCAGTACTTC	CASSYSGGRAAEQYF
TRBD1	TRBV29-1	-	TRBJ1-4	TGCAGCGCCGGTTACAGGGGAGAAAAACTGTTTTTT	CSAGYRGEKLFF
-	TRBV6-5	-	TRBJ2-1	TGTGCCAGCAGTTATGGAGAACTGCAGGACAATGAGCAGTTCTTC	CASSYGELQDNEQFF
-	TRBV24-1	-	TRBJ2-7	TGTGCCACCAGTGCGGGCACCAGCTCCTACGAGCAGTACTTC	CATSAGTSSYEQYF
TRBD1	TRBV7-9	-	TRBJ2-5	TGTGCCAGCAGCTATAGACAGGGAGAGACCCAGTACTTC	CASSYRQGETQYF
TRBD1	TRBV11-2	-	TRBJ2-7	TGTGCCAGCAGCTCCCTCCGGGGGACAGGGCATTACTACGAGCAGTACTTC	CASSSLRGTGHYYEQYF
-	TRBV9	-	TRBJ2-5	TGTGCCAGCAGCGCCGGGTGGCAAGAGACCCAGTACTTC	CASSAGWQETQYF